Included here is one T cell receptor beta chain sequence, with context. What it binds is unknown. This entry comes from a study of cytomegalovirus exposure and HLA in healthy donors. This PCR relied on a set of 60 Vbeta primers and 13 Jbeta primers. The protocol was immunoSEQ multiplex PCR, while the TCRdb copy is restricted to in-frame clones and leaves out a portion. The sample shows more than 65,000 clones, more than 70% of them seen only once. Healthy bone marrow donors formed the donor group. Overall study results and limits: Cytomegalovirus association was listed for about 150 TCR beta chains.

This clonotype was sampled from a middle-aged man in good health and CMV-seronegative. The sample was PBMCs.

DNA for the CDR3: TGTGCCAGCAGTCCTGGAGCGGAAAACACCATATATTTT. Amino acid sequence: CASSPGAENTIYF. V is TRBV28 and J is TRBJ1-3; D uncertain. CDR1 and CDR2 from the germline V gene are MDHEN and SYDVKM. Trimming cost V 5 bases and J 6 bases, with 11 bases left between them. The length of the CDR3 is 13 residues.